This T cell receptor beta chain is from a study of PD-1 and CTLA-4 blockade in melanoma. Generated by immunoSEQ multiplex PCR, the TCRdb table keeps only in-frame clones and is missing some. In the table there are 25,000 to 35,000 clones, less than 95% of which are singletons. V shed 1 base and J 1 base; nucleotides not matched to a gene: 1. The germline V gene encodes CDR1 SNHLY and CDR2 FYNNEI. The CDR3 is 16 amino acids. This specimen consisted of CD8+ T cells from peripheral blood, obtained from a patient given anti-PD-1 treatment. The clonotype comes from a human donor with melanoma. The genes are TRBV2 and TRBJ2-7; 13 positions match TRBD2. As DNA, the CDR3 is TGTGCCAGCAGTGAAGAACTAGCGGGGGGGTCCTACGAGCAGTACTTC. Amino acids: CASSEELAGGSYEQYF.